A selection of T cell receptor beta chains follows, all from one sample in a study of technical replicates of blood from a handful of donors. Produced via immunoSEQ multiplex PCR; TCRdb's table is partial and in-frame only. This sample yields more than 65,000 clones, of which approximately 97% are seen a single time; 0.3% to 0.35% belongs to the top ten. The sample was T cells isolated from PBMCs. Source of these receptors: a human donor in good health. CDR3s include the opening cysteine and the closing phenylalanine or tryptophan. D genes are given only for firm matches. The size of a clone is reported for some rows only, either as once, few or many, or as a class for expanded clones.

clone size	V gene	D gene	J gene	CDR3 protein	CDR3 DNA
.	TRBV28	TRBD1	TRBJ2-7	CASSVSGTGGYEQYF	TGTGCCAGCAGTGTTTCCGGGACAGGGGGCTACGAGCAGTACTTC
.	TRBV5-1	.	TRBJ2-1	CASSTSGTTDEQFF	TGCGCCAGCAGCACCAGCGGTACCACAGATGAGCAGTTCTTC
.	TRBV28	TRBD1	TRBJ2-7	CASSLSGQGADEQYF	TGTGCCAGCAGTTTATCGGGACAGGGTGCGGACGAGCAGTACTTC
once	TRBV11-2	TRBD1	TRBJ1-5	CASSLDPTGRQPQHF	TGTGCCAGCAGCTTAGATCCGACAGGGCGCCAGCCCCAGCATTTT
.	TRBV11-2	.	TRBJ1-1	CASSLDPGVTEAFF	TGTGCCAGCAGCTTAGATCCGGGGGTCACTGAAGCTTTCTTT
once	TRBV4-3	TRBD1	TRBJ2-1	CASSQETGVYEQFF	TGCGCCAGCAGCCAGGAGACAGGGGTTTATGAGCAGTTCTTC
.	TRBV19	.	TRBJ2-5	CASSLRAGQETQYF	TGTGCCAGTAGTCTACGAGCGGGTCAAGAGACCCAGTACTTC
few	TRBV7-3	.	TRBJ2-7	CASSAELGGEQYF	TGTGCCAGCAGCGCCGAACTAGGTGGCGAGCAGTACTTC
.	TRBV27	TRBD2	TRBJ2-7	CASSVRLAASSYEQYF	TGTGCCAGCAGTGTAAGACTAGCGGCCAGCTCCTACGAGCAGTACTTC
.	TRBV19	TRBD1	TRBJ2-3	CASSTTGTAPSGTQYF	TGTGCCAGTAGTACAACCGGGACAGCACCCTCCGGTACGCAGTATTTT
.	TRBV7-2	.	TRBJ1-4	CASRQRDTSNEKLFF	TGTGCCAGCAGGCAACGGGACACCTCTAATGAAAAACTGTTTTTT
.	TRBV27	.	TRBJ1-1	CASSQRNTEAFF	TGTGCCAGCAGCCAGCGGAACACTGAAGCTTTCTTT
.	TRBV6-5	.	TRBJ2-1	CASQRYNEQFF	TGTGCCAGCCAGCGGTACAATGAGCAGTTCTTC
.	TRBV6-5	TRBD1	TRBJ1-2	CASSYVTGVGGYTF	TGTGCCAGCAGTTACGTTACAGGGGTAGGTGGCTACACCTTC
.	TRBV25-1	TRBD1	TRBJ2-7	CASSPHSGQGRYEQYF	TGTGCCAGCAGCCCCCACTCGGGACAGGGTCGTTACGAGCAGTACTTC
.	TRBV27	.	TRBJ1-1	CASSSSLGGAEAFF	TGTGCCAGCAGTTCGTCCCTAGGGGGTGCTGAAGCTTTCTTT
.	TRBV14	.	TRBJ1-1	CASSQEIWDSAFF	TGTGCCAGCAGCCAAGAAATATGGGACTCAGCTTTCTTT
.	TRBV6-6	.	TRBJ2-1	CASSRELQQFF	TGTGCCAGCAGTCGAGAACTACAGCAGTTCTTC
.	TRBV18	TRBD1	TRBJ2-7	CASSPTGSSYEQYF	TGTGCCAGCTCACCGACAGGGAGCTCCTACGAGCAGTACTTC
.	TRBV7-2	TRBD2	TRBJ2-3	CASSQDGRATDTQYF	TGTGCCAGCAGCCAAGACGGGAGGGCGACAGATACGCAGTATTTT
.	TRBV30	.	TRBJ1-5	CAWSVTAGQPQHF	TGTGCCTGGAGTGTTACGGCGGGTCAGCCCCAGCATTTT
.	TRBV10-1	.	TRBJ2-1	CASSAVSGDNEQFF	TGCGCCAGCAGTGCTGTTAGCGGAGACAATGAGCAGTTCTTC
.	TRBV6-5	TRBD2	TRBJ2-1	CASSYSGNEQFF	TGTGCCAGCAGCTATAGCGGGAATGAGCAGTTCTTC
.	TRBV28	.	TRBJ1-2	CAPGGSPNYGYTF	TGTGCCCCCGGCGGCAGCCCTAACTATGGCTACACCTTC
.	TRBV27	TRBD1	TRBJ2-2	CASRGQADRTGELFF	TGTGCCAGCAGGGGACAGGCGGATCGAACCGGGGAGCTGTTTTTT
.	TRBV2	TRBD2	TRBJ2-7	CASRATSGRLSYEQYF	TGTGCCAGCAGGGCCACTAGCGGGCGTTTATCCTACGAGCAGTACTTC
.	TRBV11-1	TRBD1	TRBJ2-2	CASSLTGIGELFF	TGTGCCAGCAGCCTGACAGGGATCGGGGAGCTGTTTTTT
once	TRBV29-1	.	TRBJ2-1	CSVEGGEQFF	TGCAGCGTTGAGGGGGGTGAGCAGTTCTTC
.	TRBV11-2	.	TRBJ2-5	CASSPKSQETQYF	TGTGCCAGCAGCCCTAAGTCCCAAGAGACCCAGTACTTC
.	TRBV30	.	TRBJ1-5	CAWSVGGGGSAQHF	TGTGCCTGGAGTGTAGGCGGGGGAGGGTCGGCCCAGCATTTT
.	TRBV11-2	TRBD1	TRBJ1-4	CASSIGTGMGEKLFF	TGTGCCAGCAGCATTGGGACAGGGATGGGTGAAAAACTGTTTTTT
.	TRBV29-1	.	TRBJ2-3	CSIPGDYTDTQYF	TGCAGCATACCAGGGGATTACACAGATACGCAGTATTTT
.	TRBV11-1	TRBD2	TRBJ2-7	CASRSGTSVSYEQYF	TGTGCCAGCAGATCCGGGACTAGCGTCTCCTACGAGCAGTACTTC
.	TRBV28	.	TRBJ1-1	CASSFTREAFF	TGTGCCAGCAGTTTCACCCGGGAAGCTTTCTTT
.	TRBV27	.	TRBJ1-1	CASSFRWREITEAFF	TGTGCCAGCAGTTTTCGTTGGAGGGAGATCACTGAAGCTTTCTTT
.	TRBV13	.	TRBJ2-5	CASSFRTDQETQYF	TGTGCCAGCAGCTTCCGGACTGATCAAGAGACCCAGTACTTC
.	TRBV9	.	TRBJ2-7	CASSPWGGAYEQYF	TGTGCCAGCAGCCCGTGGGGCGGGGCCTACGAGCAGTACTTC
once	TRBV7-8	.	TRBJ1-2	CASSAPGLSYGYTF	TGTGCCAGCAGCGCTCCGGGACTCAGCTATGGCTACACCTTC
.	TRBV7-2	.	TRBJ1-2	CASSLDINYGYTF	TGTGCCAGCAGCTTAGACATCAACTATGGCTACACCTTC
.	TRBV7-2	TRBD2	TRBJ2-1	CASSTRTSGSFSYNEQFF	TGTGCCAGCAGCACAAGGACTAGCGGGAGTTTCTCCTACAATGAGCAGTTCTTC
.	TRBV27	TRBD1	TRBJ2-7	CASSLSSGTGVHEQYF	TGTGCCAGCAGTTTATCGTCCGGGACAGGGGTCCACGAGCAGTACTTC
.	TRBV6-6	TRBD2	TRBJ2-7	CASSSSGSWYEQYF	TGTGCCAGCAGTTCAAGCGGGAGCTGGTACGAGCAGTACTTC
.	TRBV28	TRBD1	TRBJ1-2	CASSLTGVSYGYTF	TGTGCCAGCAGTTTAACAGGGGTCTCATATGGCTACACCTTC
few	TRBV9	.	TRBJ1-1	CASSAQAGRDTEAFF	TGTGCCAGCAGCGCCCAGGCAGGGCGAGACACTGAAGCTTTCTTT
.	TRBV7-9	.	TRBJ1-1	CASSYSHTEAFF	TGTGCCAGCAGCTACAGCCACACTGAAGCTTTCTTT
.	TRBV5-1	.	TRBJ2-3	CASSIKTDLTDTQYF	TGCGCCAGCAGCATAAAGACAGACCTAACAGATACGCAGTATTTT
.	TRBV7-3	.	TRBJ2-5	CASSPQFQETQYF	TGTGCCAGCAGCCCCCAATTCCAAGAGACCCAGTACTTC